This TCR beta chain was found in a study of OX40 agonist ivuxolimab in advanced cancers. The germline V and J ends were trimmed by 1 base and 3 bases, with 7 bases remaining between them. Germline CDR1 is SEHNR and CDR2 is FQNEAQ (reference sequence). The CDR3 has 14 residues. This table comes from immunoSEQ multiplex PCR, and its TCRdb copy is limited to in-frame clones, with some not included. Of nearly 50,000 clones in the sample, 85% to 95% were seen once. The clonotype was recovered from an adult with an advanced solid tumor such as melanoma, head and neck, liver or kidney cancer. Sample: CD4+ or CD8+ T cells sorted from blood, taken in a trial of the OX40 agonist ivuxolimab. The chain employs TRBV7-9 and TRBJ1-5, with D hard to call. CDR3 loop: CASSLGAVNQPQHF. CDR3 coding DNA: TGTGCCAGCAGCTTAGGGGCAGTCAATCAGCCCCAGCATTTT.